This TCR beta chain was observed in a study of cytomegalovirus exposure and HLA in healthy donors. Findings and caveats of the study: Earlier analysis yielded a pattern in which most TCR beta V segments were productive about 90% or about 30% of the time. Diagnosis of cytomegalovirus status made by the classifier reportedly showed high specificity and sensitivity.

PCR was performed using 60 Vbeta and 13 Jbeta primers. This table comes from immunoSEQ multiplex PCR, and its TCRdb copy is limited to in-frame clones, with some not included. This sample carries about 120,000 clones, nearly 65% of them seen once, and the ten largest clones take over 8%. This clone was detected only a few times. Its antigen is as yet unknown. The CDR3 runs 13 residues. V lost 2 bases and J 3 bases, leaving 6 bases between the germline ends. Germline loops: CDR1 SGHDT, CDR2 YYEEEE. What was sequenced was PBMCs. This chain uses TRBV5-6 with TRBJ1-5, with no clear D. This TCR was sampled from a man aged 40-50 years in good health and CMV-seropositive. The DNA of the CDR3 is TGTGCCAGCAGCTTCCGGGTCAATCAGCCCCAGCATTTT. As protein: CASSFRVNQPQHF.